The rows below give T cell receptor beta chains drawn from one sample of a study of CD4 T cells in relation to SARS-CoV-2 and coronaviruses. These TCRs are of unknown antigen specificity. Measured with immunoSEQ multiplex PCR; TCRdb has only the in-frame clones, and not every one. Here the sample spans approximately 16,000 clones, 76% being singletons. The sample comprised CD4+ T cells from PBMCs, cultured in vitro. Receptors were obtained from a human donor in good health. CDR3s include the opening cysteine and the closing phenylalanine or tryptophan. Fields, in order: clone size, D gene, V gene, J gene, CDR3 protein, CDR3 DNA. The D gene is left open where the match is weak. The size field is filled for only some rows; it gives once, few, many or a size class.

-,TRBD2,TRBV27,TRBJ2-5,CASSLNLAGQETQYF,TGTGCCAGCAGTTTAAACCTAGCGGGGCAAGAGACCCAGTACTTC
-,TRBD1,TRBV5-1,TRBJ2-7,CASSLQGDYEQYF,TGCGCCAGCAGCCTCCAGGGGGACTACGAGCAGTACTTC
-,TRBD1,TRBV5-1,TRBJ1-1,CASSLGATGGGTEAFF,TGCGCCAGCAGCTTGGGAGCTACAGGGGGGGGCACTGAAGCTTTCTTT
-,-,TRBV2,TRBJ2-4,CASCLGLANIQYF,TGTGCCAGCTGTTTGGGTTTAGCGAACATTCAGTACTTC
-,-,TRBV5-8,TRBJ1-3,CASSLSWAGGYGNTIYF,TGTGCCAGCAGCTTGTCGTGGGCCGGGGGCTACGGAAACACCATATATTTT
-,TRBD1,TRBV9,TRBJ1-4,CASSPQDRVNEKLFF,TGTGCCAGCAGCCCTCAGGACAGGGTGAATGAAAAACTGTTTTTT
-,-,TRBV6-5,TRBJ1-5,CASTILRGQPQHF,TGTGCCAGCACCATCCTCCGGGGTCAGCCCCAGCATTTT
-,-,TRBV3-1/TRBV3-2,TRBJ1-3,CASSQDQAGGNTIYF,TGTGCCAGCAGCCAAGACCAGGCAGGGGGAAACACCATATATTTT
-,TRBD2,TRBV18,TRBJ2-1,CASSPRLSESGTSGRNEQFF,TGTGCCAGCTCACCACGACTTTCAGAATCCGGGACTAGCGGGAGGAATGAGCAGTTCTTC
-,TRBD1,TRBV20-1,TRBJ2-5,CSGGQGAFQYF,TGCAGTGGGGGACAGGGGGCTTTCCAGTACTTC
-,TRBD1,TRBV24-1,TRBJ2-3,CATSDPDREVSF,TGTGCCACCAGTGACCCAGACAGGGAAGTATCTTTT
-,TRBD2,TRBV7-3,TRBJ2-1,CASSEPGLVLNEQFF,TGTGCCAGCAGCGAACCGGGACTAGTACTCAATGAGCAGTTCTTC
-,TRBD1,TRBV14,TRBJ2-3,CASSQGTGGAGDTQYF,TGTGCCAGCAGCCAAGGAACAGGGGGCGCGGGGGATACGCAGTATTTT
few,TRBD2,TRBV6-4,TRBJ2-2,CASSQTSGYTGELFF,TGTGCCAGCAGCCAAACTAGCGGGTACACCGGGGAGCTGTTTTTT
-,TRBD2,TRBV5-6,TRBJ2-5,CASSWGPQGLARETQYF,TGTGCCAGCAGCTGGGGCCCTCAGGGACTAGCGCGGGAGACCCAGTACTTC
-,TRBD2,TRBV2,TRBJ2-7,CASSDKGLAGGVSYEQYF,TGTGCCAGCAGTGATAAGGGACTAGCGGGAGGGGTCTCCTACGAGCAGTACTTC
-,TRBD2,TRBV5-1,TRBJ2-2,CASSLAGLAGIAGELFF,TGCGCCAGCAGCTTGGCCGGGCTAGCGGGGATAGCCGGGGAGCTGTTTTTT
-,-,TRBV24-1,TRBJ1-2,CATSDPGDEGYTF,TGTGCCACCAGCGACCCAGGGGATGAAGGCTACACCTTC
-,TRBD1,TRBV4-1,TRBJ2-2,CASSQARTGGSGELFF,TGCGCCAGCAGCCAAGCACGGACAGGGGGCTCCGGGGAGCTGTTTTTT
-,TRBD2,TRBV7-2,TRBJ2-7,CASSSPAGAIPYEQYF,TGTGCCAGCAGCTCCCCGGCGGGAGCCATCCCCTACGAGCAGTACTTC
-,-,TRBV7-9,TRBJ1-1,CASSLEGLGATEAFF,TGTGCCAGCAGCTTAGAAGGGTTAGGTGCCACTGAAGCTTTCTTT
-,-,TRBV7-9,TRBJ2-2,CAIGGRTGELFF,TGTGCCATCGGGGGTCGTACCGGGGAGCTGTTTTTT
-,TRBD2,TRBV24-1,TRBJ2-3,CATSDAEPGLAGEATDTQYF,TGTGCCACCAGTGATGCCGAACCGGGACTAGCGGGAGAAGCTACAGATACGCAGTATTTT
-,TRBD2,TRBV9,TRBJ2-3,CASSVNPLAGGRDTQYF,TGTGCCAGCAGCGTAAACCCCTTAGCGGGAGGTCGAGATACGCAGTATTTT
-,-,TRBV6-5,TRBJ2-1,CASRTVNEQFF,TGTGCCAGCAGGACTGTCAATGAGCAGTTCTTC
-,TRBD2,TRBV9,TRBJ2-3,CASSVTLAETDTQYF,TGTGCCAGCAGCGTCACACTAGCGGAAACAGATACGCAGTATTTT
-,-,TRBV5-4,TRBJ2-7,CASSKDRYEQYF,TGTGCCAGCAGCAAAGATCGCTACGAGCAGTACTTC
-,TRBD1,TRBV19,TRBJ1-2,CASSPGQHSYGYTF,TGTGCCAGTAGCCCGGGACAGCACAGCTATGGCTACACCTTC
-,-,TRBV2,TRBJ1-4,CASRLGSNEKLFF,TGTGCCAGCAGGTTGGGTTCTAATGAAAAACTGTTTTTT